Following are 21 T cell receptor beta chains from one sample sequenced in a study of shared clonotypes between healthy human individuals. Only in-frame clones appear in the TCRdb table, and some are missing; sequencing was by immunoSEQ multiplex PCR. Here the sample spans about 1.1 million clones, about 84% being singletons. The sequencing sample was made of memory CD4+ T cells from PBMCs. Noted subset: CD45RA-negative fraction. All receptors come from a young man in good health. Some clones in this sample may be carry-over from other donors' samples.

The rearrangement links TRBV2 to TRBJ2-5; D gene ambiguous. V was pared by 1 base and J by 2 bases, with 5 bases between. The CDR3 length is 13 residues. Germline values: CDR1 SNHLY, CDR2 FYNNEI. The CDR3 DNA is TGTGCCAGCAGTGAAGTCCGGCAAGAGACCCAGTACTTC. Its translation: CASSEVRQETQYF.

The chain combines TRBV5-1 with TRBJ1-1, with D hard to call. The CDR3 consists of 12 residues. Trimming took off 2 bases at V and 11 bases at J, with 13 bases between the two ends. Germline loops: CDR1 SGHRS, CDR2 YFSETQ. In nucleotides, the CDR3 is TGCGCCAGCAGCTTTGATGGGGAGGAGGCTTTCTTT. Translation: CASSFDGEEAFF.

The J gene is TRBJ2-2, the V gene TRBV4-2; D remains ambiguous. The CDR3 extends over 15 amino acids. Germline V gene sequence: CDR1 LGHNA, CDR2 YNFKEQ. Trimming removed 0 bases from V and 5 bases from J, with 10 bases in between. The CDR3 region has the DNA TGTGCCAGCAGCCAAGAGGCCAGTTTGACCGGGGAGCTGTTTTTT. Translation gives CASSQEASLTGELFF.

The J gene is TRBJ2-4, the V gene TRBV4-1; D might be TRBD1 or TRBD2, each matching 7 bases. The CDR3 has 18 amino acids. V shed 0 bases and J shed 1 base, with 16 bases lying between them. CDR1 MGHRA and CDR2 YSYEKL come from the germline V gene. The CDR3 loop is CASSQEPGGLFAKNIQYF. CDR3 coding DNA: TGCGCCAGCAGCCAAGAGCCAGGGGGACTATTTGCCAAAAACATTCAGTACTTC.

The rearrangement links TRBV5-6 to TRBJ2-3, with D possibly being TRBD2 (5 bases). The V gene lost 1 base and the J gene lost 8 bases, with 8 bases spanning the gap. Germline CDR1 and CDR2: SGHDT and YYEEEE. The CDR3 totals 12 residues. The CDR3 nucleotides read TGTGCCAGCAGCTTGTCAGGAGGTACGCAGTATTTT. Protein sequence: CASSLSGGTQYF.

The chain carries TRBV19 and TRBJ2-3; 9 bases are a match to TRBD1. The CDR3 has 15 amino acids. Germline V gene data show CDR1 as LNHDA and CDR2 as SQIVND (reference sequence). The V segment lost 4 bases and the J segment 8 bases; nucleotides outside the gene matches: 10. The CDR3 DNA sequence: TGTGCCAGTAGTACAACAGGGGGCACTAGTATTACGCAGTATTTT. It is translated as CASSTTGGTSITQYF.

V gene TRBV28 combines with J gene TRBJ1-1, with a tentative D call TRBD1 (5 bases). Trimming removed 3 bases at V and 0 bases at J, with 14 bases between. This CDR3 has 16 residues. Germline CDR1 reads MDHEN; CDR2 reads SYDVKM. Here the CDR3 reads CASSFYGGILNTEAFF. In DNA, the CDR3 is TGTGCCAGCAGTTTCTATGGGGGGATCTTGAACACTGAAGCTTTCTTT.

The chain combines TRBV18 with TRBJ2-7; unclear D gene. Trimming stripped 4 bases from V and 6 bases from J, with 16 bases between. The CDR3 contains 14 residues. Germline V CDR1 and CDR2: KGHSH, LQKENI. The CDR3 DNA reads TGTGCCAGCTCACTACAGCCCCTGGTAGGCGAGCAGTACTTC. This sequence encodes CASSLQPLVGEQYF. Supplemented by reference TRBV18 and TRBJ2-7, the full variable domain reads NAGVMQNPRHLVRRRGQEARLRCSPMKGHSHVYWYRQLPEEGLKFMVYLQKENIIDESGMPKERFSAEFPKEGPSILRIQQVVRGDSAAYFCASSLQPLVGEQYFGPGTRLTVT.

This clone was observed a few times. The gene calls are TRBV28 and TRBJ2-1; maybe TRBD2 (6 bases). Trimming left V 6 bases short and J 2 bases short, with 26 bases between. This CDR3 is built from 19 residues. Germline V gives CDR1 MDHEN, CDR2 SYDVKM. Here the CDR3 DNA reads TGTGCCAGCAGCTTAAGGTTGGTTGGCACGACTAGAGCCTACAATGAGCAGTTCTTC. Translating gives CASSLRLVGTTRAYNEQFF.

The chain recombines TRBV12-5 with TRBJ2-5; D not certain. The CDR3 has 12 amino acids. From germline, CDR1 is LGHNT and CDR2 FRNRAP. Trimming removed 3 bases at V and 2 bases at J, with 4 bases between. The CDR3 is CASGFEQETQYF. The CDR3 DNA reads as TGTGCTAGTGGTTTCGAGCAAGAGACCCAGTACTTC. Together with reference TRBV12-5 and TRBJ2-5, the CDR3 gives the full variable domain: DARVTQTPRHKVTEMGQEVTMRCQPILGHNTVFWYRQTMMQGLELLAYFRNRAPLDDSGMPKDRFSAEMPDATLATLKIQPSEPRDSAVYFCASGFEQETQYFGPGTRLLVL.

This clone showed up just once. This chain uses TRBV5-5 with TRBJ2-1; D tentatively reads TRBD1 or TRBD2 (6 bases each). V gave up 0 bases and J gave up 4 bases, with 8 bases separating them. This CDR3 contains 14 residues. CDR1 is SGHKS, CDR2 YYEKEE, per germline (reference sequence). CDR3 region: CASSLAGAYNEQFF. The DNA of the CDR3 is TGTGCCAGCAGCTTGGCGGGGGCGTACAATGAGCAGTTCTTC.

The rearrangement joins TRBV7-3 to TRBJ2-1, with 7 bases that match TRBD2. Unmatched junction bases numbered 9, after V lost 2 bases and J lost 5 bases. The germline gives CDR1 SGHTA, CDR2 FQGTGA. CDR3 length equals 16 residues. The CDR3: CASSLGGRAYDNEQFF. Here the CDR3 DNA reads TGTGCCAGCAGCTTAGGTGGGAGGGCCTATGACAATGAGCAGTTCTTC.

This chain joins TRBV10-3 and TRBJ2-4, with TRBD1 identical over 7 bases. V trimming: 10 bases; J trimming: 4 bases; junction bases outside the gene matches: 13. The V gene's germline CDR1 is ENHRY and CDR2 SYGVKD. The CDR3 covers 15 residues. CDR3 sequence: CATKPGPGQKNIQYF. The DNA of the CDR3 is TGTGCCACAAAGCCTGGCCCGGGACAGAAAAACATTCAGTACTTC.

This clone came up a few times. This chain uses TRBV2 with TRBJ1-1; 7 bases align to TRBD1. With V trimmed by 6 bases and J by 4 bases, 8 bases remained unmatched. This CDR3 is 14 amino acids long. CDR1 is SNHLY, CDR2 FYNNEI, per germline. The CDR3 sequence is CASRETGESTEAFF. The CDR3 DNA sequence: TGTGCCAGCAGGGAAACAGGGGAGAGCACTGAAGCTTTCTTT.

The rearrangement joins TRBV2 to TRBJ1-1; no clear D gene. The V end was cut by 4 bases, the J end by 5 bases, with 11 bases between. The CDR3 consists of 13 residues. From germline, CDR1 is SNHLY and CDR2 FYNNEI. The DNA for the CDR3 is TGTGCCAGCAGTGTTAGGCCCCGTACTGAAGCTTTCTTT. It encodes CASSVRPRTEAFF.

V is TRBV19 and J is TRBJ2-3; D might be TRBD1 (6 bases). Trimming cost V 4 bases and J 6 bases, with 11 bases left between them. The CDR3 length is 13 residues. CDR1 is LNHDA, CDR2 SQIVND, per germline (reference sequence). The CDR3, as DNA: TGTGCCAGTAGTACCAACAGGGAGGATACGCAGTATTTT. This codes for CASSTNREDTQYF.

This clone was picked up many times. CDR3 sequence reads: CASTRGDSRSYGYTF. As DNA, the CDR3 is TGTGCCAGTACGCGAGGGGACAGTCGGAGCTATGGCTACACCTTC. The rearrangement links TRBV19 to TRBJ1-2; 7 nucleotides match TRBD1. V was clipped by 7 bases and J by 4 bases; unmatched bases: 12. Per the germline V gene, CDR1 is LNHDA and CDR2 is SQIVND (reference sequence). CDR3 length: 15 amino acids.

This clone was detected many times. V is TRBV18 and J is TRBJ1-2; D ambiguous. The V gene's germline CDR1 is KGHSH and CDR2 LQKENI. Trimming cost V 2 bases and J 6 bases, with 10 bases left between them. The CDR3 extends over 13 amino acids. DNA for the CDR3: TGTGCCAGCTCACCAGAGGTTCTGGATGGCTACACCTTC. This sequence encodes CASSPEVLDGYTF.

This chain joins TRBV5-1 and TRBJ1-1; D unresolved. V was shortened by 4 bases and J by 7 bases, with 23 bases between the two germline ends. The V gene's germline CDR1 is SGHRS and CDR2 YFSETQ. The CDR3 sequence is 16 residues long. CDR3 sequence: CASSPPRVNAPFEAFF. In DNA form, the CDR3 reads TGCGCCAGCAGCCCTCCACGAGTGAACGCCCCTTTTGAAGCTTTCTTT.

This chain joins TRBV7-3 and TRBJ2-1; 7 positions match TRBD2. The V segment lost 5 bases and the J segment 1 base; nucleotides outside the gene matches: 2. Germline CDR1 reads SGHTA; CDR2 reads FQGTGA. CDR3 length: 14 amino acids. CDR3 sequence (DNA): TGTGCCAGCAGCGTACTAGCGTCCTACAATGAGCAGTTCTTC. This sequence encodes CASSVLASYNEQFF.

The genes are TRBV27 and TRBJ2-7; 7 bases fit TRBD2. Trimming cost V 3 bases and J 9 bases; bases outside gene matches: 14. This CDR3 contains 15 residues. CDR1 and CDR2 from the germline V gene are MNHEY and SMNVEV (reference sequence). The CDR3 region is CASSFKGLNAFGQYF. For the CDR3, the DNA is TGTGCCAGCAGTTTTAAGGGACTAAACGCGTTCGGGCAGTACTTC.